A single sample is the source of the 21 T cell receptor beta chains below, sequenced in a study of regulatory T cells in long-lasting Graves disease. For TCR beta, libraries came from iRepertoire HTBI primers and Arm-PCR of CDR3 regions. TCRdb analysed the multiplex PCR reads with MiXCR anew, one entry per CDR3 protein. The sample shows approximately 360,000 distinct CDR3 sequences, roughly 12% of them seen only once. Time point noted: newly diagnosed GD, antithyroid drugs for less than 3 months. The TCR library was made from RNA that had been extracted from PBMCs in TRIzol. This same sample was also taken into another study, of T cells in Graves' hyperthyroidism and ophthalmopathy.

The sample in question was peripheral blood mononuclear cells (PBMCs), obtained at new diagnosis, from a patient treated with antithyroid drugs. The receptor source for this set is a woman younger than 35 with Graves disease.

The gene calls are TRBV20-1 and TRBJ2-6; D is unresolved. The CDR3 length is 15 residues. Germline CDR1 DFQATT, CDR2 SNEGSKA (reference sequence). V was pared by 0 bases and J by 2 bases, with 8 bases between. The CDR3 DNA follows: TGCAGTGCTAGAGATCGGGTAGCTGGGGCCAACGTCCTGACTTTC. This gives the protein CSARDRVAGANVLTF.

This clonotype was detected only a few times. The chain combines TRBV7-6 with TRBJ2-3, with 9 bases that match TRBD1. Germline V gene lookup returns CDR1 SGHVS and CDR2 FNYEAQ. The CDR3 has 15 residues. V gave up 3 bases and J gave up 3 bases; unmatched junction bases: 4. The CDR3 bases are TGTGCCAGCAGCTTTGGGGACAGGGAGACAGATACGCAGTATTTT. Protein: CASSFGDRETDTQYF. The full variable domain, with the rest looked up from reference TRBV7-6 and TRBJ2-3, is GAGVSQSPRYKVTKRGQDVALRCDPISGHVSLYWYRQALGQGPEFLTYFNYEAQQDKSGLPNDRFSAERPEGSISTLTIQRTEQRDSAMYRCASSFGDRETDTQYFGPGTRLTVL.

At least ten counts were recorded for this clonotype. The chain carries TRBV7-8 and TRBJ2-3; unclear D gene. Trimming shortened V by 0 bases and J by 1 base, and 17 bases separated the two germline ends. Per the germline V gene, CDR1 is SGHVS and CDR2 is FQNEAQ. The CDR3 length is 18 residues. In DNA form, the CDR3 reads TGTGCCAGCAGCTTAGCCCCCCCCCGGACCACACGCACAGATACGCAGTATTTT. Its protein product is CASSLAPPRTTRTDTQYF.

This clonotype came up many times. The chain joins TRBV6-2 or TRBV6-3 to TRBJ2-7, with D unresolved. The CDR3 runs 13 residues. The germline CDR1 and CDR2 sequences are MNHEY and SVGEGT. The V gene lost 2 bases and the J gene lost 2 bases, with 7 bases spanning the gap. DNA of the CDR3: TGTGCCAGCAGTTACCAGGTTACCTACGAGCAGTACTTC. This codes for CASSYQVTYEQYF.

This clonotype showed up many times. The genes are TRBV6-1 and TRBJ1-6; 10 bases are shared with TRBD1. V dropped 5 bases and J dropped 13; count of bases not matched to a gene: 11. The CDR3 spans 15 residues. Germline CDR1 and CDR2: MNHNS and SASEGT. The CDR3 sequence: CASSPPPGTGAPLHF. As DNA, the CDR3 is TGTGCCAGCAGTCCCCCTCCCGGGACAGGGGCGCCCCTCCACTTT.

Ten or more counts support this clonotype. The chain couples TRBV11-2 to TRBJ2-1, with 9 bases matching TRBD2. This CDR3 contains 15 residues. Germline-derived CDR1 and CDR2 are SGHAT and FQNNGV. Trimming removed 5 bases from V and 6 bases from J; junction bases left unmatched: 8. This CDR3 is CASSHAAGGLNEQFF. The DNA for the CDR3 is TGTGCCAGCAGCCACGCGGCGGGGGGGCTCAATGAGCAGTTCTTC.

This clonotype was recorded many times. The rearrangement uses TRBV7-2 and TRBJ2-1, with D maybe TRBD1 (8 bases). There are 16 residues in the CDR3. Germline V gives CDR1 SGHTA, CDR2 FQGNSA. The V gene lost 3 bases and the J gene lost 1 base, with 13 bases spanning the gap. DNA for the CDR3: TGTGCCAGCAGCTTCGGACAGGGAGGGTCCTACAATGAGCAGTTCTTC. It translates to CASSFGQGGSYNEQFF.

This clonotype was counted many times. This sequence joins TRBV24-1 and TRBJ2-3; perhaps D is TRBD1 or TRBD2 (5 bases each). The V end lost 8 bases, the J end lost 9 bases, and 17 bases lay between the germline ends. In germline, CDR1 is KGHDR, CDR2 SFDVKD. This CDR3 comprises 13 residues. The CDR3 region has the DNA TGTGCCACCACCGACGGGGCCAGGCGGACGCAGTATTTT. Amino acid sequence: CATTDGARRTQYF.

The genes are TRBV20-1 and TRBJ1-6; D possibly corresponds to TRBD1 (6 bases). V dropped 2 bases and J dropped 5 bases, with 7 bases sitting between them. The CDR3 totals 13 residues. In germline, CDR1 is DFQATT, CDR2 SNEGSKA (reference sequence). The CDR3 region has the DNA TGCAGTGCTAGACGACAGGATAATTCACCCCTCCACTTT. Protein: CSARRQDNSPLHF.

The chain's CDR3 is CASSLSREDTYEQYF. The CDR3 bases are TGTGCCAGCAGTTTATCGCGGGAGGACACTTACGAGCAGTACTTC. The J gene is TRBJ2-7, the V gene TRBV27, with TRBD2 matching over 8 bases. Trimming removed 0 bases from V and 4 bases from J; junction bases left unmatched: 5. The CDR3 is 15 amino acids. Germline values: CDR1 MNHEY, CDR2 SMNVEV (reference sequence).

The chain links TRBV4-3 to TRBJ1-1; 10 bases are shared with TRBD1. This CDR3 is 17 amino acids long. The germline gives CDR1 LGHNA, CDR2 YSLEER. V shed 3 bases, J shed 4 bases, and the junction held 11 bases outside the gene matches. The CDR3 spells CASSHSKGTGEITEAFF. The CDR3 DNA sequence: TGCGCCAGCAGCCACTCCAAGGGGACAGGGGAAATCACTGAAGCTTTCTTT.

This clonotype turned up a few times. The CDR3 here is CSASPITGEKNIQYF. The CDR3 DNA reads as TGCAGTGCTAGCCCAATTACGGGAGAGAAAAACATTCAGTACTTC. The chain joins TRBV20-1 to TRBJ2-4, with D possibly matching TRBD2 (6 bases). Between the trimmed V and J ends, which lost 3 bases and 4 bases, there was a span of 16 bases. CDR3 length equals 15 residues. CDR1 is DFQATT and CDR2 is SNEGSKA in the germline V gene (reference sequence).

The chain carries TRBV6-2 or TRBV6-3 and TRBJ2-1; 11 bases map to TRBD2. V was pared by 6 bases and J by 2 bases, with 12 bases of the junction left unmatched. The length of the CDR3 is 18 residues. The germline V gene encodes CDR1 MNHEY and CDR2 SVGEGT. Here the CDR3 reads CASSRIAGGPRPYNEQFF. DNA of the CDR3: TGTGCCAGCAGCCGCATAGCGGGGGGGCCGCGGCCCTACAATGAGCAGTTCTTC.

Many counts were recorded for this clonotype. The V gene is TRBV30, the J gene TRBJ2-5; no definite D call. Trimming removed 0 bases at V and 2 bases at J, with 10 bases between. In germline, CDR1 is GTSNPN, CDR2 SVGIG (reference sequence). The CDR3 covers 14 residues. CDR3 nucleotides: TGTGCCTGGAGTGTATTGGGCAGACAAGAGACCCAGTACTTC. Translated, it gives CAWSVLGRQETQYF.

The J gene is TRBJ2-1, the V gene TRBV15, with 8 bases that match TRBD1. Germline V lookup: CDR1 LNHNV, CDR2 YYDKDF (reference sequence). The CDR3 loop spans 14 amino acids. Trimming cost V 7 bases and J 6 bases; bases outside gene matches: 8. The CDR3 coding sequence is TGTGCCACCACCGCAGGGGGCACGTCCAATGAGCAGTTCTTC. Encoded protein: CATTAGGTSNEQFF.

This clonotype has at least ten counts. The V and J genes are TRBV7-2 and TRBJ2-3; 7 nucleotides agree with TRBD1. The CDR3 extends over 17 amino acids. The ends lost 4 bases at V and 0 bases at J; junction bases unmatched: 10. Germline V gene lookup returns CDR1 SGHTA and CDR2 FQGNSA. The chain's CDR3 is CASSSSNRGSSTDTQYF. The DNA of the CDR3 is TGTGCCAGCAGCTCCTCTAACAGGGGATCTAGCACAGATACGCAGTATTTT.

The sample holds a few counts of this clonotype. A read error may explain this, as a much larger clone is one base away. This rearrangement joins TRBV3-1 to TRBJ1-1; TRBD1 aligns across 8 bases. The ends lost 1 base at V and 10 bases at J; junction bases unmatched: 14. The CDR3 sequence is 16 residues long. Germline V CDR1 and CDR2: LGHDT, YNNKEL (reference sequence). The CDR3 DNA is TGTGCCAGCAGCCAAGCCCCTTATTTGGACAGGGAAGCAGCTTTCTTT. It translates to CASSQAPYLDREAAFF.

The chain joins TRBV11-2 to TRBJ2-7, with D uncertain. The CDR3 sequence is 16 residues long. Trimming took off 6 bases at V and 5 bases at J, with 23 bases between the two ends. Germline CDR1 reads SGHAT; CDR2 reads FQNNGV. CDR3 sequence reads: CASRGRAATYLNEQYF. For the CDR3, the DNA is TGTGCCAGCAGGGGAAGGGCTGCGACTTATTTGAACGAGCAGTACTTC.

This clonotype has a count of ten or more. The V and J genes are TRBV7-2 and TRBJ2-3; D gene unclear. The V gene lost 4 bases and the J gene lost 7 bases, with 6 bases spanning the gap. The CDR3 loop spans 11 amino acids. In germline, CDR1 is SGHTA, CDR2 FQGNSA. The CDR3 is CASSSAYTQYF. The CDR3 nucleotides are TGTGCCAGCAGCTCAGCTTATACGCAGTATTTT.

This clonotype was observed at least ten times. This chain joins TRBV12-3 or TRBV12-4 and TRBJ1-5; TRBD1 matches 10 bases. J was trimmed by 3 bases and V by 3 bases; bases with no gene match: 5. The CDR3 is made up of 16 amino acids. Here the CDR3 DNA reads TGTGCCAGCAGTTTCAGGACAGGGGGGATCAATCAGCCCCAGCATTTT. This codes for CASSFRTGGINQPQHF.

This clonotype showed up many times. The rearrangement links TRBV5-5 to TRBJ2-1, with TRBD2 matching over 13 bases. Germline V gene data show CDR1 as SGHKS and CDR2 as YYEKEE (reference sequence). V was pared by 4 bases and J by 9 bases, with 7 bases of the junction left unmatched. This CDR3 has 15 residues. The CDR3 sequence is CASSPGTSGAFEQFF. The CDR3 nucleotides read TGTGCCAGCAGCCCAGGGACTAGCGGGGCCTTTGAGCAGTTCTTC.